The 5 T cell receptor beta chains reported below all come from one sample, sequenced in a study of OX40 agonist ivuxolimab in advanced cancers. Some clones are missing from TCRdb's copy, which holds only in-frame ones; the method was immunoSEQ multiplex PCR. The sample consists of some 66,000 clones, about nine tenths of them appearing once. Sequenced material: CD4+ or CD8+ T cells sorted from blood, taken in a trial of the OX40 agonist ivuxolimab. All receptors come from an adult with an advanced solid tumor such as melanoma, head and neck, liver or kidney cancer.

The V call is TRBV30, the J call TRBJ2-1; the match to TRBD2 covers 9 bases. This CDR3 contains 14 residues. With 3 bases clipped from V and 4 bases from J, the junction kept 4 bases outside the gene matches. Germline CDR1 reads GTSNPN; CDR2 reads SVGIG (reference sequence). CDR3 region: CAWRGLAGYNEQFF. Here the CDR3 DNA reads TGTGCCTGGAGGGGGCTAGCGGGGTACAATGAGCAGTTCTTC. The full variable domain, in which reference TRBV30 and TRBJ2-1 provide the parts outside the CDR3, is SQTIHQWPATLVQPVGSPLSLECTVEGTSNPNLYWYRQAAGRGLQLLFYSVGIGQISSEVPQNLSASRPQDRQFILSSKKLLLSDSGFYLCAWRGLAGYNEQFFGPGTRLTVL.

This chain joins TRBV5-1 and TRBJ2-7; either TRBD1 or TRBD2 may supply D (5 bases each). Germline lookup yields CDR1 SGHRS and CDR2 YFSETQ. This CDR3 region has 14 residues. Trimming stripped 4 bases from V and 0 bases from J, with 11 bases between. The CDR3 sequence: CASSTGTYSYEQYF. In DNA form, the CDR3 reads TGCGCCAGCAGCACCGGGACCTACTCCTACGAGCAGTACTTC.

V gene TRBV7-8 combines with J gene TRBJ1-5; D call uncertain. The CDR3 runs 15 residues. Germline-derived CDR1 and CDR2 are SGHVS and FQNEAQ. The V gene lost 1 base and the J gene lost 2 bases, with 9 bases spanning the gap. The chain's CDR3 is CASSLGRERNQPQHF. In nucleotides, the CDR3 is TGTGCCAGCAGCTTAGGGAGAGAACGCAATCAGCCCCAGCATTTT.

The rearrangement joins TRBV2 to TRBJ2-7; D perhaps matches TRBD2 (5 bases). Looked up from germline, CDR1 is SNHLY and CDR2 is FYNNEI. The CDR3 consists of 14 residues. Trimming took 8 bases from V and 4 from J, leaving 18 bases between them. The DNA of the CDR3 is TGTGCCAGCTCGAGGGATATCACGTTTTACGAGCAGTACTTC. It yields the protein CASSRDITFYEQYF. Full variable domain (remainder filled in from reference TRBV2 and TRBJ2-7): EPEVTQTPSHQVTQMGQEVILRCVPISNHLYFYWYRQILGQKVEFLVSFYNNEISEKSEIFDDQFSVERPDGSNFTLKIRSTKLEDSAMYFCASSRDITFYEQYFGPGTRLTVT.

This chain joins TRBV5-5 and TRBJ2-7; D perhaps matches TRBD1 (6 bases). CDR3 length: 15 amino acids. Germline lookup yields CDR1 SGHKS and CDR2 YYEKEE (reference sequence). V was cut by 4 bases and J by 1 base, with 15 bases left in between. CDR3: CASSPAGDGSYEQYF. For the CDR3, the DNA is TGTGCCAGCAGCCCAGCAGGGGACGGTTCCTACGAGCAGTACTTC.